This T cell receptor (beta chain) was sequenced for a study of T cells after yellow fever vaccination. Germline values: CDR1 ENHRY, CDR2 SYGVKD. The CDR3 contains 17 residues. V dropped 5 bases and J dropped 2 bases, with 16 bases sitting between them. Each CDR3 protein is one row after TCRdb ran MiXCR on the 5' RACE reads. This table has a few hundred thousand distinct CDR3 sequences, roughly 8% appearing once. The genes are TRBV10-3 and TRBJ2-6, with D tentatively TRBD1 or TRBD2 (7 bases each). The clonotype comes from a man between 18 and 35 years old who received the YFV17D yellow fever vaccine. Here the sequenced sample was PBMCs, taken more than 40 days after the first yellow fever vaccination. In DNA form, the CDR3 reads TGTGCCATCAGTCAGGGGGGGGCCACAGCTGGGGCCAACGTCCTGACTTTC. This translates into CAISQGGATAGANVLTF.